A selection of T cell receptor beta chains follows, all from one sample in a study of blood T cell repertoires in COVID-19. Generated by immunoSEQ multiplex PCR, the TCRdb table keeps only in-frame clones and is missing some. The table has around 330,000 clones, approximately 88% seen once. Material for sequencing was peripheral blood. These TCRs come from a woman aged 25 to 39 with COVID-19, enrolled during active disease. Both conserved end residues are part of each CDR3. Fields, in order: D gene, J gene, V gene, clone size, CDR3 protein, CDR3 DNA. The D gene is left open where the match is weak. Some rows mark clone size as missing; the rest say once, few, many or name a class of expanded clone.

D gene: -; J gene: TRBJ1-6; V gene: TRBV18; clone size: -; CDR3 protein: CAIPVRRLGNSPLHF; CDR3 DNA: TGTGCCATCCCAGTCCGGCGGCTCGGTAATTCACCCCTCCACTTT
D gene: TRBD1; J gene: TRBJ1-3; V gene: TRBV7-9; clone size: few; CDR3 protein: CASSRDRAVRNTIYF; CDR3 DNA: TGTGCCAGCAGCCGGGACAGGGCGGTTCGGAACACCATATATTTT
D gene: TRBD2; J gene: TRBJ2-1; V gene: TRBV14; clone size: -; CDR3 protein: CASSHWPLAGNNEQFF; CDR3 DNA: TGTGCCAGCAGCCACTGGCCACTAGCGGGGAACAATGAGCAGTTCTTC
D gene: TRBD1; J gene: TRBJ1-2; V gene: TRBV7-9; clone size: -; CDR3 protein: CASSLGQGGGYTF; CDR3 DNA: TGTGCCAGCAGCCTGGGACAGGGAGGTGGCTACACCTTC
D gene: -; J gene: TRBJ2-5; V gene: TRBV18; clone size: -; CDR3 protein: CASSLTQEETQYF; CDR3 DNA: TGTGCCAGCTCACTGACGCAGGAAGAGACCCAGTACTTC
D gene: -; J gene: TRBJ1-6; V gene: TRBV5-1; clone size: -; CDR3 protein: CASSLAAKTVSHSPLHF; CDR3 DNA: TGCGCCAGCAGCTTGGCTGCGAAAACGGTTAGTCATTCACCCCTCCACTTT
D gene: TRBD2; J gene: TRBJ2-1; V gene: TRBV4-2; clone size: -; CDR3 protein: CASSQVGASGGIFF; CDR3 DNA: TGTGCCAGCAGCCAAGTGGGTGCTAGCGGGGGGATCTTCTTC
D gene: -; J gene: TRBJ2-3; V gene: TRBV6-2/TRBV6-3; clone size: few; CDR3 protein: CASSYSRTGFTDTQYF; CDR3 DNA: TGTGCCAGCAGTTACTCGAGGACGGGATTCACAGATACGCAGTATTTT
D gene: TRBD2; J gene: TRBJ2-1; V gene: TRBV11-1; clone size: -; CDR3 protein: CASSHWGGYEQFF; CDR3 DNA: TGTGCCAGCAGCCATTGGGGGGGGTACGAGCAGTTCTTC
D gene: -; J gene: TRBJ1-2; V gene: TRBV30; clone size: -; CDR3 protein: CAWSIREDYGYTF; CDR3 DNA: TGTGCCTGGAGCATCCGGGAGGACTATGGCTACACCTTC
D gene: TRBD1; J gene: TRBJ2-1; V gene: TRBV6-1; clone size: -; CDR3 protein: CASSGPGQLNYNEQFF; CDR3 DNA: TGTGCCAGCAGTGGCCCGGGACAGTTAAACTACAATGAGCAGTTCTTC
D gene: -; J gene: TRBJ1-1; V gene: TRBV11-2; clone size: -; CDR3 protein: CASSPFLGYPGGAFF; CDR3 DNA: TGTGCCAGCAGCCCGTTTTTAGGCTATCCGGGAGGAGCTTTCTTT
D gene: -; J gene: TRBJ1-5; V gene: TRBV3-1/TRBV3-2; clone size: -; CDR3 protein: CASSQGYRVHQPQHF; CDR3 DNA: TGTGCCAGCAGCCAAGGGTACAGGGTTCATCAGCCCCAGCATTTT
D gene: TRBD2; J gene: TRBJ2-2; V gene: TRBV29-1; clone size: -; CDR3 protein: CSGGGRTGELFF; CDR3 DNA: TGCAGCGGCGGGGGACGGACCGGGGAGCTGTTTTTT
D gene: -; J gene: TRBJ2-7; V gene: TRBV12-3/TRBV12-4; clone size: -; CDR3 protein: CASSRGPEQYF; CDR3 DNA: TGTGCCAGCAGCCGAGGGCCCGAGCAGTACTTC
D gene: -; J gene: TRBJ1-2; V gene: TRBV2; clone size: -; CDR3 protein: CASSERGNYGYTF; CDR3 DNA: TGTGCCAGCAGTGAACGGGGTAACTATGGCTACACCTTC
D gene: TRBD1; J gene: TRBJ1-2; V gene: TRBV3-1/TRBV3-2; clone size: -; CDR3 protein: CASSMLGQGAEGGYTF; CDR3 DNA: TGTGCCAGCAGCATGCTGGGACAGGGGGCTGAAGGGGGCTACACCTTC
D gene: -; J gene: TRBJ1-2; V gene: TRBV12-5; clone size: -; CDR3 protein: CASGPGEVGGYTF; CDR3 DNA: TGTGCTAGTGGTCCAGGGGAAGTTGGTGGCTACACCTTC
D gene: TRBD1; J gene: TRBJ1-1; V gene: TRBV2; clone size: -; CDR3 protein: CASRVQGASNTEAFF; CDR3 DNA: TGTGCCAGCAGAGTACAGGGGGCATCGAACACTGAAGCTTTCTTT
D gene: -; J gene: TRBJ1-5; V gene: TRBV19; clone size: -; CDR3 protein: CASSSVIGNQPQHF; CDR3 DNA: TGTGCCAGTAGTTCTGTTATTGGCAATCAGCCCCAGCATTTT
D gene: TRBD2; J gene: TRBJ2-3; V gene: TRBV2; clone size: -; CDR3 protein: CASIRLAGTDTQYF; CDR3 DNA: TGTGCCAGCATTAGACTAGCGGGGACAGATACGCAGTATTTT
D gene: TRBD1; J gene: TRBJ2-3; V gene: TRBV7-8; clone size: -; CDR3 protein: CASSLTDRGTDTQYF; CDR3 DNA: TGTGCCAGCAGCTTAACGGACAGGGGGACAGATACGCAGTATTTT
D gene: TRBD1; J gene: TRBJ2-2; V gene: TRBV4-3; clone size: -; CDR3 protein: CASSQEGTVNTGELFF; CDR3 DNA: TGCGCCAGCAGCCAAGAAGGGACAGTGAACACCGGGGAGCTGTTTTTT
D gene: -; J gene: TRBJ1-1; V gene: TRBV9; clone size: -; CDR3 protein: CASSVDPGQTEAFF; CDR3 DNA: TGTGCCAGCAGCGTAGATCCAGGGCAGACTGAAGCTTTCTTT
D gene: -; J gene: TRBJ1-4; V gene: TRBV9; clone size: once; CDR3 protein: CASSFRQDPGGNEKLFF; CDR3 DNA: TGTGCCAGCAGCTTCAGACAGGATCCCGGCGGGAATGAAAAACTGTTTTTT
D gene: -; J gene: TRBJ1-2; V gene: TRBV6-1; clone size: few; CDR3 protein: CASSDRGNYGYTF; CDR3 DNA: TGTGCCAGCAGTGACAGGGGAAACTATGGCTACACCTTC
D gene: TRBD1; J gene: TRBJ1-2; V gene: TRBV28; clone size: -; CDR3 protein: CASSSPLGTGGAYGYTF; CDR3 DNA: TGTGCCAGCAGTTCCCCCCTAGGCACAGGGGGCGCCTATGGCTACACCTTC
D gene: TRBD2; J gene: TRBJ2-1; V gene: TRBV6-4; clone size: -; CDR3 protein: CASSALGGGPNEQFF; CDR3 DNA: TGTGCCAGCAGCGCCCTGGGCGGGGGACCCAATGAGCAGTTCTTC
D gene: TRBD1; J gene: TRBJ2-5; V gene: TRBV7-9; clone size: -; CDR3 protein: CASSSDRGPGETQYF; CDR3 DNA: TGTGCCAGCAGCTCTGACAGGGGACCGGGCGAGACCCAGTACTTC
D gene: -; J gene: TRBJ1-1; V gene: TRBV6-1; clone size: -; CDR3 protein: CASSEGWGSGAGSEAFF; CDR3 DNA: TGTGCCAGCAGTGAAGGTTGGGGGTCAGGGGCAGGATCTGAAGCTTTCTTT
D gene: TRBD1; J gene: TRBJ1-1; V gene: TRBV2; clone size: -; CDR3 protein: CASSGGYTEAFF; CDR3 DNA: TGTGCCAGCTCAGGGGGCTACACTGAAGCTTTCTTT
D gene: -; J gene: TRBJ1-2; V gene: TRBV28; clone size: -; CDR3 protein: CASSTNRGNYGYTF; CDR3 DNA: TGTGCCAGCAGTACTAACCGGGGGAACTATGGCTACACCTTC
D gene: TRBD1; J gene: TRBJ2-2; V gene: TRBV29-1; clone size: -; CDR3 protein: CSVVEGADTGELFF; CDR3 DNA: TGCAGCGTTGTTGAGGGGGCGGACACCGGGGAGCTGTTTTTT
D gene: TRBD1; J gene: TRBJ1-1; V gene: TRBV18; clone size: -; CDR3 protein: CASSPNRDRGLGTEAFF; CDR3 DNA: TGTGCCAGCTCACCAAACCGGGACAGGGGGCTGGGCACTGAAGCTTTCTTT
D gene: TRBD1; J gene: TRBJ1-5; V gene: TRBV6-5; clone size: -; CDR3 protein: CASSTRQGDQPQHF; CDR3 DNA: TGTGCCAGCAGTACGCGACAGGGTGATCAGCCCCAGCATTTT
D gene: TRBD1; J gene: TRBJ1-4; V gene: TRBV5-1; clone size: -; CDR3 protein: CASSSQGAKEKLFF; CDR3 DNA: TGCGCCAGCAGCTCACAGGGGGCGAAAGAAAAACTGTTTTTT
D gene: TRBD2; J gene: TRBJ2-1; V gene: TRBV5-1; clone size: -; CDR3 protein: CASSLGTSGDEQFF; CDR3 DNA: TGCGCCAGCAGCTTGGGGACTAGCGGGGATGAGCAGTTCTTC
D gene: TRBD1; J gene: TRBJ1-2; V gene: TRBV30; clone size: -; CDR3 protein: CAWSDQGARSYGYTF; CDR3 DNA: TGTGCCTGGAGCGACCAGGGGGCACGATCTTATGGCTACACCTTC
D gene: TRBD1; J gene: TRBJ1-2; V gene: TRBV15; clone size: -; CDR3 protein: CATSRDPGTGGGYTF; CDR3 DNA: TGTGCCACCAGCAGAGATCCCGGGACAGGGGGCGGCTACACCTTC
D gene: -; J gene: TRBJ1-6; V gene: TRBV4-1; clone size: -; CDR3 protein: CASSQEAYGSGNSPLHF; CDR3 DNA: TGCGCCAGCAGCCAAGAGGCCTACGGGTCCGGGAATTCACCCCTCCACTTT
D gene: -; J gene: TRBJ2-3; V gene: TRBV7-8; clone size: -; CDR3 protein: CASSLGTGRTDTQYF; CDR3 DNA: TGTGCCAGCAGCTTGGGGACTGGGAGAACAGATACGCAGTATTTT
D gene: TRBD1; J gene: TRBJ1-2; V gene: TRBV6-2/TRBV6-3; clone size: -; CDR3 protein: CASSSADRAIYGYTF; CDR3 DNA: TGTGCCAGCAGTTCCGCGGACAGGGCTATCTATGGCTACACCTTC
D gene: -; J gene: TRBJ1-2; V gene: TRBV5-4; clone size: few; CDR3 protein: CASSFDGDYGYTF; CDR3 DNA: TGTGCCAGCAGCTTCGACGGGGACTATGGCTACACCTTC
D gene: TRBD2; J gene: TRBJ2-3; V gene: TRBV28; clone size: -; CDR3 protein: CASSLAGEADTQYF; CDR3 DNA: TGTGCCAGCAGTTTAGCGGGGGAGGCAGATACGCAGTATTTT